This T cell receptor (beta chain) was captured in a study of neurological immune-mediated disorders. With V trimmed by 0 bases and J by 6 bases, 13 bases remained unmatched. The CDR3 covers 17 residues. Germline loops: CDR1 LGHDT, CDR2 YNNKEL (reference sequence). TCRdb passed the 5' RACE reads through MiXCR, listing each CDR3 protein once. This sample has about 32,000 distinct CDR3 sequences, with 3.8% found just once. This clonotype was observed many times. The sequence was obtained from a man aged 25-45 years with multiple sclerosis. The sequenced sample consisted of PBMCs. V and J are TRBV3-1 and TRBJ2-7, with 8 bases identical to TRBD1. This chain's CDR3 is CASSQDNWAGQVSEQYF. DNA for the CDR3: TGTGCCAGCAGCCAAGATAATTGGGCGGGACAGGTTAGCGAGCAGTACTTC.